This entry lists 17 T cell receptor beta chains sequenced from one sample in a study of cytomegalovirus exposure and HLA in healthy donors. Method: immunoSEQ multiplex PCR; TCRdb's copy keeps in-frame clones and lacks some. The sample contains 70,000 to 75,000 clones, 90% to 95% of which appear only once. The sample taken for sequencing was PBMCs. These receptors were taken from a woman under 30 in good health and CMV-seropositive.

The chain is built from TRBV27 and TRBJ2-1; 10 bases fit TRBD2. The CDR3 runs 13 residues. J gave up 9 bases and V 6 bases, and 5 bases lay outside the gene matches. Germline CDR1 MNHEY, CDR2 SMNVEV (reference sequence). The CDR3 reads CASRLAGRVEQFF. The CDR3 DNA reads as TGTGCCAGCAGACTAGCGGGAAGGGTTGAGCAGTTCTTC.

This rearrangement joins TRBV6-1 to TRBJ2-4, with 7 positions matching TRBD2. V was clipped by 3 bases and J by 0 bases; unmatched bases: 5. The CDR3 runs 16 residues. The germline gives CDR1 MNHNS, CDR2 SASEGT. DNA of the CDR3: TGTGCCAGCAGTGACGGGCGGGAGCAAGCCAAAAACATTCAGTACTTC. Translated, it gives CASSDGREQAKNIQYF.

Note on this clone: The germline gene is not matched at one end of the junction; a read error may be the cause. V gene TRBV7-7 combines with J gene TRBJ2-2; D may be TRBD1 (6 bases). The CDR3 runs to 16 residues. Germline CDR1 SSHAT, CDR2 FNYEAQ (reference sequence). The CDR3 DNA sequence: TGTGCTAGCAGCTTCTCCGGGACAACTAACACCGGGGAGCTGTTTTTT. Amino acid sequence: CASSFSGTTNTGELFF. The complete variable domain, with remaining parts taken from reference TRBV7-7 and TRBJ2-2, reads GAGVSQSPRYKVTKRGQDVTLRCDPISSHATLYWYQQALGQGPEFLTYFNYEAQPDKSGLPSDRFSAERPEGSISTLTIQRTEQRDSAMYRCASSFSGTTNTGELFFGEGSRLTVL.

The chain recombines TRBV28 with TRBJ2-6; D is unresolved. This CDR3 has 16 residues. Germline CDR1 is MDHEN and CDR2 is SYDVKM. Trimming took 6 bases from V and 0 from J, leaving 12 bases between them. For the CDR3, the DNA is TGTGCCAGCAGGTCGTACGGTGACTCTGGGGCCAACGTCCTGACTTTC. Amino acid sequence: CASRSYGDSGANVLTF.

This chain joins TRBV15 and TRBJ1-3, with unresolved D. CDR3 length equals 18 residues. V was cut by 0 bases and J by 0 bases, with 15 bases left in between. CDR1 is LNHNV, CDR2 YYDKDF, per germline (reference sequence). CDR3: CATSRDGRVSRSGNTIYF. The CDR3 coding sequence is TGTGCCACCAGCAGAGATGGGCGGGTGTCGCGCTCTGGAAACACCATATATTTT.

The chain has TRBV5-4 and TRBJ2-1, with 7 positions matching TRBD2. Trimming removed 2 bases from V and 2 bases from J; junction bases left unmatched: 7. This CDR3 comprises 16 residues. CDR1 and CDR2 (germline): SGHNT, YYREEE (reference sequence). CDR3 in amino acids: CASSLRSGNTYNEQFF. The DNA of the CDR3 is TGTGCCAGCAGCTTACGGAGCGGGAATACCTACAATGAGCAGTTCTTC.

The chain couples TRBV14 to TRBJ2-1; 9 bases line up with TRBD1. With 4 bases clipped from V and 0 bases from J, the junction kept 4 bases outside the gene matches. From germline, CDR1 is SGHDN and CDR2 FVKESK. There are 16 residues in the CDR3. The CDR3 DNA sequence: TGTGCCAGCAGCCCGCGGGACAGGGTCTCCTACAATGAGCAGTTCTTC. This sequence encodes CASSPRDRVSYNEQFF.

V and J are TRBV6-6 and TRBJ1-2, with D perhaps TRBD1 (5 bases). V shed 0 bases and J shed 6 bases, with 14 bases lying between them. CDR1 and CDR2 from the germline V gene are MNHNY and SVGAGI (reference sequence). The CDR3 is 15 residues long. CDR3 nucleotides: TGTGCCAGCAGTTACTCGAGGCAGGGTGGAGATGGCTACACCTTC. Translation gives CASSYSRQGGDGYTF.

The rearrangement uses TRBV25-1 and TRBJ2-5, with 8 bases matching TRBD2. Per germline, CDR1 MGHDK and CDR2 SYGVNS. Germline trimming cut 2 bases from V and 5 bases from J; bases unmatched to any gene: 4. There are 14 residues in the CDR3. The CDR3 DNA is TGTGCCAGCAGTGAAACCGGGGGGGGCGAGACCCAGTACTTC. The encoded protein is CASSETGGGETQYF.

This sequence joins TRBV4-3 and TRBJ2-5; D may be TRBD2 (5 bases). Per germline, CDR1 LGHNA and CDR2 YSLEER. This CDR3 region has 17 residues. V shed 0 bases and J shed 6 bases, with 20 bases lying between them. CDR3 residues: CASSQDIEEERIQTQYF. The CDR3 DNA reads TGCGCCAGCAGCCAAGATATCGAGGAGGAAAGGATTCAGACCCAGTACTTC.

The chain is built from TRBV28 and TRBJ2-7; D gene uncertain. Trimming cost V 3 bases and J 0 bases, with 3 bases left between them. Per germline, CDR1 MDHEN and CDR2 SYDVKM. The CDR3 is made up of 12 amino acids. CDR3 sequence reads: CASSLASYEQYF. The CDR3 DNA reads as TGTGCCAGCAGTTTGGCCTCCTACGAGCAGTACTTC.

This clone occurred once. The chain has TRBV19 and TRBJ1-4, with TRBD1 matching over 10 bases. From germline, CDR1 is LNHDA and CDR2 SQIVND (reference sequence). The CDR3 covers 13 residues. J lost 7 bases, V lost 10 bases, and 6 bases had no gene match. The DNA of the CDR3 is TGTGCCACAAAGGACAGGGGGATTGAAAAACTGTTTTTT. Protein: CATKDRGIEKLFF.

The CDR3 is CAKQRDRPSTDTQYF. The DNA of the CDR3 is TGTGCCAAGCAGAGAGACAGGCCCAGCACAGATACGCAGTATTTT. The chain recombines TRBV2 with TRBJ2-3, with D perhaps TRBD1 (6 bases). Germline V lookup: CDR1 SNHLY, CDR2 FYNNEI. The CDR3 extends over 15 amino acids. V gave up 10 bases and J gave up 0 bases, with 17 bases separating them.

The chain recombines TRBV7-8 with TRBJ2-5; 8 positions match TRBD2. Germline CDR1 and CDR2: SGHVS and FQNEAQ. J was trimmed by 3 bases and V by 7 bases; bases with no gene match: 7. CDR3 length equals 14 residues. The CDR3 bases are TGTGCCAGCACCCCCCAGCGGGGGAAAGAGACCCAGTACTTC. Translated: CASTPQRGKETQYF.

The J gene is TRBJ1-1, the V gene TRBV27; TRBD1 might be the D (6 bases). The CDR3 spans 17 residues. Trimming shortened V by 5 bases and J by 0 bases, and 19 bases separated the two germline ends. Germline CDR1 is MNHEY and CDR2 is SMNVEV (reference sequence). The CDR3 spells CASSPKQGVEMNTEAFF. As DNA, the CDR3 is TGTGCCAGCAGTCCGAAACAGGGTGTGGAGATGAACACTGAAGCTTTCTTT.

DNA of the CDR3: TGTGCCAGCAGCTTAGACAGGGCTAATTCACCCCTCCACTTT. This gives the protein CASSLDRANSPLHF. The chain couples TRBV7-8 to TRBJ1-6; a possible D gene is TRBD1 (6 bases). This CDR3 is 14 amino acids long. CDR1 is SGHVS and CDR2 is FQNEAQ in the germline V gene. Trimming took 1 base from V and 6 from J, leaving 7 bases between them.

V gene TRBV5-4 combines with J gene TRBJ1-2; TRBD1 matches 7 bases. The CDR3 consists of 14 residues. Trimming removed 4 bases from V and 2 bases from J; junction bases left unmatched: 5. CDR1 and CDR2 (germline): SGHNT, YYREEE (reference sequence). In DNA, the CDR3 is TGTGCCAGCAGCACCCGACAGGGAAACTATGGCTACACCTTC. The encoded protein is CASSTRQGNYGYTF.